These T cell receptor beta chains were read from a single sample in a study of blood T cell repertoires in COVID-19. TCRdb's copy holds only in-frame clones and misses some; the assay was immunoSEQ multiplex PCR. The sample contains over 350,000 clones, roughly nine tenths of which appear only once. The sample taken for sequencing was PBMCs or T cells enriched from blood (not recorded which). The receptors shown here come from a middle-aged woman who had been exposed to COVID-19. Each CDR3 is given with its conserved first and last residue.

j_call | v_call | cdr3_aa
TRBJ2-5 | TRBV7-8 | CASSLAEETQYF
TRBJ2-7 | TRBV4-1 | CASSQIGAMYEQYF
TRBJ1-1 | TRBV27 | CASSPIPTGYTEAFF
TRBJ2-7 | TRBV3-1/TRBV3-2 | CASVTPSGRLAEGSYEQYF
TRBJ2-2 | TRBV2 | CASRKGTGGYGELFF
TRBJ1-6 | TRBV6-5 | CASRKGGSGNSPLHF
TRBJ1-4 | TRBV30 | CAWGRSTNEKLFF
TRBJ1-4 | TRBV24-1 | CATSDSQGPNEKLFF
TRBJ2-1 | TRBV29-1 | CSVEGGLARSLSFF
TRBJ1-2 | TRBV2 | CASSQHPTGFGGYTF
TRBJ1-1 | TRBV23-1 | CASSLPNGGGTEAFF
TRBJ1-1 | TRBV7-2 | CASSPLPLNTEAFF
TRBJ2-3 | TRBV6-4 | CASSGLAGGPDTQYF
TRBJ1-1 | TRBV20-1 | CSARDDTEAFF
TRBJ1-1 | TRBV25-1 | CASSDRIREAFF
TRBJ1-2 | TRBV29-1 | CAQLKTDYGYTF
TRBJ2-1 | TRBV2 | CASSTQGAVGNEQFF
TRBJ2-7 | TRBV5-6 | CASSLSEGSEQYF
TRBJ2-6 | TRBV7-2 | CASSLGPLSGANVLTF
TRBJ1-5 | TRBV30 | CAWSVGFGLGNQPQHF
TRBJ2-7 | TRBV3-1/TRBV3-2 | CASSSKEGQTYEQYF
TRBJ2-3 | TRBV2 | CASSDPRDITDTQYF
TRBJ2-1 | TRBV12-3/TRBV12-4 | CASRPDYNNEQFF